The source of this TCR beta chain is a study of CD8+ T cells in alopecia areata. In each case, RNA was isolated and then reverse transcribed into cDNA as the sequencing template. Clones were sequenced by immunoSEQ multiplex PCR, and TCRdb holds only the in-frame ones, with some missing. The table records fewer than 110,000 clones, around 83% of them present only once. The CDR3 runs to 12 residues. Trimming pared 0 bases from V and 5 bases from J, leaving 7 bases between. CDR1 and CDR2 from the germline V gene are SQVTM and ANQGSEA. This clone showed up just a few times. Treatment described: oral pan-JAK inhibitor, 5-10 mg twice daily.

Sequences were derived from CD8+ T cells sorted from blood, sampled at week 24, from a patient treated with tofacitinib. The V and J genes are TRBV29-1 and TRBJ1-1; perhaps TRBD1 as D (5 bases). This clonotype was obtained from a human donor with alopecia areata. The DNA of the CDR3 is TGCAGCGTTGAAGATCGGGGGACTGAAGCTTTCTTT. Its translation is CSVEDRGTEAFF.